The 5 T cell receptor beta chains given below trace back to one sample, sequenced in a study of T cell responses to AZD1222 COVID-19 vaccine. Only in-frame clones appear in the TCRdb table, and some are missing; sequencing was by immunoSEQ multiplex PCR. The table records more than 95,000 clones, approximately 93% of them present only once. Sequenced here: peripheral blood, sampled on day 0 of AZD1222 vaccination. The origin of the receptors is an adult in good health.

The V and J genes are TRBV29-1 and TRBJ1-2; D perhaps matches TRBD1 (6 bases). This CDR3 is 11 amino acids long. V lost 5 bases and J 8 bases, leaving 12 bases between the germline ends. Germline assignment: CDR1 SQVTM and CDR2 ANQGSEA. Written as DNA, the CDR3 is TGCAGCGTTCCAGGGGAGGACGGCTACACCTTC. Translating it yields CSVPGEDGYTF.

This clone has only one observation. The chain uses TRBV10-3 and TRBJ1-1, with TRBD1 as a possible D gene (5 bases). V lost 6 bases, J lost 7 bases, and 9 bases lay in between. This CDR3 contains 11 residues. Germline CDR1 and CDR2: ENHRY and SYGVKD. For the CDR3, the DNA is TGTGCCATCAGCCCCGGGGGTGAAGCTTTCTTT. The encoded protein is CAISPGGEAFF.

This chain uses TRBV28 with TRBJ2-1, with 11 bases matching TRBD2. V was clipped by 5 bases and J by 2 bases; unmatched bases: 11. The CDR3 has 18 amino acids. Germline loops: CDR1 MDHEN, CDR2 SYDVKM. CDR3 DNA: TGTGCCAGCAGTCCCCTCGTAGCGGGAGGGCCCACCTACAATGAGCAGTTCTTC. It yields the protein CASSPLVAGGPTYNEQFF.

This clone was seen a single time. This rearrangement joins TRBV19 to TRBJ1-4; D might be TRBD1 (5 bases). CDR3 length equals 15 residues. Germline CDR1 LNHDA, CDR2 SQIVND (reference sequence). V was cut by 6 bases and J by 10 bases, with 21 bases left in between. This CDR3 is CASSAGALTGPKLFF. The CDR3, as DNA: TGTGCCAGTAGCGCCGGGGCCCTCACTGGACCAAAACTGTTTTTT.

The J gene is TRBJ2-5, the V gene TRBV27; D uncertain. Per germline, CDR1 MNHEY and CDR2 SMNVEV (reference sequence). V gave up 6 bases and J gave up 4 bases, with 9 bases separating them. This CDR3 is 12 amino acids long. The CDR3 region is CASRSKGETQYF. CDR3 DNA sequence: TGTGCCAGCAGATCGAAAGGAGAGACCCAGTACTTC.